The clone carrying this TCR beta chain has only a few counts. Its antigen is unidentified. This record belongs to a study of blood T cells in healthy people across ages. Study-level information: Capture by template switching was about one barcoded beta molecule per two T cells. Study-wide results and caveats: Reliance upon unsorted PBMCs precluded definitive naive versus antigen-experienced comparison.

Donors were healthy Caucasian individuals from Russia aged roughly 6 to 90. Per-sample yields of isolated PBMCs were at least 6 million. The length of the CDR3 is 14 residues. CDR1 and CDR2 (germline): DFQATT, SNEGSKA (reference sequence). The V gene lost 3 bases and the J gene lost 5 bases, with 13 bases spanning the gap. A second PCR of about 7 to 11 cycles used a sample-barcoded 5' primer and a J-beta primer mix. In TCRdb, the 5' RACE reads were re-called with MiXCR into one record per CDR3 protein. The sample records about 1.5 million distinct CDR3 sequences, less than 45% being singletons. The V gene is TRBV20-1, the J gene TRBJ1-4; D unclear. The clonotype originates from a woman under 30 in good health. What was sequenced was blood. CDR3 DNA sequence: TGCAGTGCTAGGTTCTCAGCCGGAAATGAAAAACTGTTTTTT. The encoded protein is CSARFSAGNEKLFF.